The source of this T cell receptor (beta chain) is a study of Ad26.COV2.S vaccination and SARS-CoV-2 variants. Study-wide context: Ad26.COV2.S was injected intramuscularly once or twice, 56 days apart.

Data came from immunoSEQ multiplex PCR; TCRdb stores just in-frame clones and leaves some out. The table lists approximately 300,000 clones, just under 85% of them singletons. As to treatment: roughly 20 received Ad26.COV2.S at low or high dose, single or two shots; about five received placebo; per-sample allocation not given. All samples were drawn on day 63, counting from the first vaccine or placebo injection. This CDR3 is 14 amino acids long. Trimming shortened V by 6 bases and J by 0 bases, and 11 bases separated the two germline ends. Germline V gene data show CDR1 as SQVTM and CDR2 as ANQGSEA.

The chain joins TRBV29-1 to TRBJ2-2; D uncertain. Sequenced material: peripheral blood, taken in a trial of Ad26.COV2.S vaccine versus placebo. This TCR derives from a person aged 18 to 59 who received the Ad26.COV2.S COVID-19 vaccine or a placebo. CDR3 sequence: CSVQRSPNTGELFF. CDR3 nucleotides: TGCAGCGTCCAGCGATCCCCGAACACCGGGGAGCTGTTTTTT.